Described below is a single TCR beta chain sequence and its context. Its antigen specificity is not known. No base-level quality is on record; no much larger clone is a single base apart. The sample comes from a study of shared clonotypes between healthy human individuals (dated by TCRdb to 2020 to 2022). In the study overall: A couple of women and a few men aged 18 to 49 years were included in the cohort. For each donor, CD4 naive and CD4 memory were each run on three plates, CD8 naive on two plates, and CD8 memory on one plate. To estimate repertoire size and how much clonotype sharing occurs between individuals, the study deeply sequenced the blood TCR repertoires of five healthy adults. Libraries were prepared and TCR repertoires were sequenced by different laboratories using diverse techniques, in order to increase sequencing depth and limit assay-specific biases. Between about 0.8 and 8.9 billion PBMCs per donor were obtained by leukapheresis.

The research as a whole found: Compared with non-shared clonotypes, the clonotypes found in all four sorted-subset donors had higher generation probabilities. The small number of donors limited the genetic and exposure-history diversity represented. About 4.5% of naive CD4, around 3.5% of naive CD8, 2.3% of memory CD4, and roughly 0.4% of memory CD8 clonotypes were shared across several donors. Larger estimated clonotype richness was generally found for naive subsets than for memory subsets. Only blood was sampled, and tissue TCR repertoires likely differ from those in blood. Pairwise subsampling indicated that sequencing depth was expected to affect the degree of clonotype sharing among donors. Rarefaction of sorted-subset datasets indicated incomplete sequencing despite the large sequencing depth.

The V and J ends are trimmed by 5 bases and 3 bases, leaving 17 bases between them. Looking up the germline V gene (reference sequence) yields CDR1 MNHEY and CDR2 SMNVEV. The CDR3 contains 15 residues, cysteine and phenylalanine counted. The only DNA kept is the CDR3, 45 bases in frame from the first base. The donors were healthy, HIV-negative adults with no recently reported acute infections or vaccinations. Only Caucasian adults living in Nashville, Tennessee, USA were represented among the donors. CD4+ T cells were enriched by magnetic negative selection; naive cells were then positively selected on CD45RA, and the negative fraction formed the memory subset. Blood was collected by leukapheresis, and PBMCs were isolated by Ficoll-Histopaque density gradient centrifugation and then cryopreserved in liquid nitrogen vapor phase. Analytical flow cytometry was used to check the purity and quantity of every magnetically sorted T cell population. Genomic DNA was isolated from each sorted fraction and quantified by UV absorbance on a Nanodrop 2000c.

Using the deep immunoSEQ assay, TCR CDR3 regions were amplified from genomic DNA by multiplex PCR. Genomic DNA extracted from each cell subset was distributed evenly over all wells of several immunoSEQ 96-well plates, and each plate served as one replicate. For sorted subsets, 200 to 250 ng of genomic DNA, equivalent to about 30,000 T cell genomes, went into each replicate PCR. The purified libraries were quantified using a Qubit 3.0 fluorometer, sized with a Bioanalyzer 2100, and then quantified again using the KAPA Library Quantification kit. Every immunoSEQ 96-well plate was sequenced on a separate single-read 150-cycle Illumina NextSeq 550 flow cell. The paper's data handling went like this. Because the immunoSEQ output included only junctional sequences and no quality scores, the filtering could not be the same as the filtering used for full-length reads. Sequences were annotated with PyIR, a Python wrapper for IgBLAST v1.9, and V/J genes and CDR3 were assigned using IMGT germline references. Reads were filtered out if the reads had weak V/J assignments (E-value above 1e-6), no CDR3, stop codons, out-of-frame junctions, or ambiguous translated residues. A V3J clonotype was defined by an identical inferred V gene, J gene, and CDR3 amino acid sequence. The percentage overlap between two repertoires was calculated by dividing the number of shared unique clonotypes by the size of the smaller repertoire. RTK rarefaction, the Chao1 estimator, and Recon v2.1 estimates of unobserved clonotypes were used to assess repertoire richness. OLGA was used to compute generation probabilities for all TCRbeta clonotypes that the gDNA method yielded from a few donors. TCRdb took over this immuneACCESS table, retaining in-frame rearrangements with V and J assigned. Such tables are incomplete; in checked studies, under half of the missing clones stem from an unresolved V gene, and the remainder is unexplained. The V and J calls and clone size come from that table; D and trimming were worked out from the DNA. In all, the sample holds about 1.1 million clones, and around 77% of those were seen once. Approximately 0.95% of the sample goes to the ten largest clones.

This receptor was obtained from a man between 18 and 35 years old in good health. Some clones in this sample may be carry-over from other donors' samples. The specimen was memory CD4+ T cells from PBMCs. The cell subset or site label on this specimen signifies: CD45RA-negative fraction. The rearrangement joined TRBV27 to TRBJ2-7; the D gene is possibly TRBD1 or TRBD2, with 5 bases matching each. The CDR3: CASSREPGRHYEQYF. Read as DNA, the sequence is TGTGCCAGCAGTCGAGAACCGGGACGGCACTACGAGCAGTACTTC.